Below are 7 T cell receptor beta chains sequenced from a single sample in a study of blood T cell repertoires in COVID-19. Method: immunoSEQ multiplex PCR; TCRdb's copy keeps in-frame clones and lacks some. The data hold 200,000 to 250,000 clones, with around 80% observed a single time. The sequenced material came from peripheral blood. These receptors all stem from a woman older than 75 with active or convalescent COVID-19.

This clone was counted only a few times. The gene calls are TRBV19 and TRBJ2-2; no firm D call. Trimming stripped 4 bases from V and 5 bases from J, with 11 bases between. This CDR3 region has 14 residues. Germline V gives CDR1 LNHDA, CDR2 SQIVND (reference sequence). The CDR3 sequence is CASSNGHFTGELFF. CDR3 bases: TGTGCCAGTAGTAATGGGCACTTTACCGGGGAGCTGTTTTTT.

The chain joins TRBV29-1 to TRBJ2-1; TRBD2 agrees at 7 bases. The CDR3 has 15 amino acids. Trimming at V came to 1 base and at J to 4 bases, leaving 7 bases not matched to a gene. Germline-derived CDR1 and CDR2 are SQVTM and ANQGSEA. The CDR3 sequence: CSVEGVASGYNEQFF. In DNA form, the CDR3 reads TGCAGCGTTGAAGGGGTGGCTAGCGGTTACAATGAGCAGTTCTTC.

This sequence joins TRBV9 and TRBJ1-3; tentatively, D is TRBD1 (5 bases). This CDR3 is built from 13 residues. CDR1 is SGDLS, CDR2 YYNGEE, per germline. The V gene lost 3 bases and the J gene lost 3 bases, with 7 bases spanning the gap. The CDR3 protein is CASSGDFGNTIYF. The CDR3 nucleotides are TGTGCCAGCAGCGGGGACTTTGGAAACACCATATATTTT.

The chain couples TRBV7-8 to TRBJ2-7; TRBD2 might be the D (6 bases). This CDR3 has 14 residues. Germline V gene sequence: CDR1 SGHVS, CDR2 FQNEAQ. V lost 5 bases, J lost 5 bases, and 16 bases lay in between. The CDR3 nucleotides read TGTGCCAGCAGCGGGGGACTCTCGGGCCACGAGCAGTACTTC. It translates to CASSGGLSGHEQYF.

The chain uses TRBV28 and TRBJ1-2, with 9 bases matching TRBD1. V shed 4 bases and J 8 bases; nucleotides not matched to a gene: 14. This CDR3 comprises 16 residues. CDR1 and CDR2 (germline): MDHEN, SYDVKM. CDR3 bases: TGTGCCAGCAGTTCTACCGGGACAGGGAAGGCGGTCGGCTACACCTTC. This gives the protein CASSSTGTGKAVGYTF.

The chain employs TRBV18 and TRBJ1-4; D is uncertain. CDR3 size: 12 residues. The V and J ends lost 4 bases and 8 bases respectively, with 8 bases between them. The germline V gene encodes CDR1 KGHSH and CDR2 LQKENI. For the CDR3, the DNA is TGTGCCAGCTCACTTGAGGAGGAAAAACTGTTTTTT. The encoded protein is CASSLEEEKLFF.

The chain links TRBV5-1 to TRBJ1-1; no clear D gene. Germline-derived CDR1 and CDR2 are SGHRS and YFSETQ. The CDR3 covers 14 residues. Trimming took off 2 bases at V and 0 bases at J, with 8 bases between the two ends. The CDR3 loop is CASSFRDLNTEAFF. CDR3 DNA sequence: TGCGCCAGCAGCTTTCGAGATCTGAACACTGAAGCTTTCTTT.